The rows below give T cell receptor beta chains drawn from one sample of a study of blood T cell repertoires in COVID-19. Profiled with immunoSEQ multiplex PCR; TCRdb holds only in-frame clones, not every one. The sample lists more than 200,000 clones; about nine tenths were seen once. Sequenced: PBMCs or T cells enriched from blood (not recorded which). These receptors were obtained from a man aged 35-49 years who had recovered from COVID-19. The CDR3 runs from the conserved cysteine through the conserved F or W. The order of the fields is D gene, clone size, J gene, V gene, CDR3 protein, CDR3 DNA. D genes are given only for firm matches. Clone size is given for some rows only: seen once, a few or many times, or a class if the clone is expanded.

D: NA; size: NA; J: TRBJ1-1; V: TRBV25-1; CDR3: CASINRNTEAFF; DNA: TGTGCCAGCATAAACAGGAACACTGAAGCTTTCTTT
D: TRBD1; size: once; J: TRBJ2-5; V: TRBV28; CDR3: CASRRMTGQGETQYF; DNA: TGTGCCAGCAGACGGATGACAGGGCAAGGAGAGACCCAGTACTTC
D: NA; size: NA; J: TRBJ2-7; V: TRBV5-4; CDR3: CASRRSYSYEQYF; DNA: TGTGCCAGCAGGCGATCTTACTCCTACGAGCAGTACTTC
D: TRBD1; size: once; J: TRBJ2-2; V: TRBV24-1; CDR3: CATTGTGSTGELFF; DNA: TGTGCCACGACCGGGACAGGGTCCACCGGGGAGCTGTTTTTT
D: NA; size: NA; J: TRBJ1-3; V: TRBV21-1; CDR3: CASSKMDTKNSGNTIYF; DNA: TGTGCCAGCAGCAAAATGGACACCAAAAACTCTGGAAACACCATATATTTT
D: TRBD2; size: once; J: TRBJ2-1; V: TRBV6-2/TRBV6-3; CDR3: CASSQSGGLGEQFF; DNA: TGTGCCAGCAGCCAGTCGGGGGGGCTTGGTGAGCAGTTCTTC
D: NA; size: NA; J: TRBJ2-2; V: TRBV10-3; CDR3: CAISESGLGSANTGELFF; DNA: TGTGCCATCAGTGAGTCGGGGCTCGGGTCAGCGAACACCGGGGAGCTGTTTTTT
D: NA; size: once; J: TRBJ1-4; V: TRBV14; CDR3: CASSQGEGDYEKVFF; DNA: TGTGCCAGCAGCCAAGGGGAGGGAGATTATGAAAAAGTGTTTTTT
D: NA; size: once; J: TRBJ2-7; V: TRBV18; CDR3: CASSPSGTNIYEQYF; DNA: TGTGCCAGCTCACCGAGCGGGACAAACATTTACGAGCAGTACTTC
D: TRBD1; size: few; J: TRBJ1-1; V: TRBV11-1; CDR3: CASSRRQGRTEAFF; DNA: TGTGCCAGCAGCAGAAGACAGGGGAGGACTGAAGCTTTCTTT
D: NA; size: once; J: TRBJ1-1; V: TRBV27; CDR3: CASSLYEATEAFF; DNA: TGTGCCAGCAGTTTATACGAGGCCACTGAAGCTTTCTTT
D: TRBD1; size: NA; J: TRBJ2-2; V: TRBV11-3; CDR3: CASSSGQGRTGELFF; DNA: TGTGCCAGCAGCTCGGGACAGGGGAGAACCGGGGAGCTGTTTTTT
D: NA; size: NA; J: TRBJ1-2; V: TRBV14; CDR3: CATGGAGPYGYTF; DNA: TGTGCCACGGGAGGGGCAGGGCCCTATGGCTACACCTTC
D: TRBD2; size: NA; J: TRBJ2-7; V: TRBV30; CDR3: CAWSVGSGSYEQYF; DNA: TGTGCCTGGAGTGTAGGGAGCGGGAGCTACGAGCAGTACTTC
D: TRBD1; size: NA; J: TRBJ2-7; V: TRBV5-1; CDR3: CASGPGQGPYEQYF; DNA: TGCGCCAGCGGCCCGGGACAGGGGCCCTACGAGCAGTACTTC
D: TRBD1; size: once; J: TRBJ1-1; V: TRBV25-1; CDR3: CASSESRTGSEAFF; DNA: TGTGCCAGCAGTGAATCCCGGACAGGGAGTGAAGCTTTCTTT
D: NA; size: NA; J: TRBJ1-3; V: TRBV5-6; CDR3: CASSFRFSGNTIYF; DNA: TGTGCCAGCAGCTTCAGGTTCTCTGGAAACACCATATATTTT
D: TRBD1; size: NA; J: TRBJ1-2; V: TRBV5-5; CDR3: CASSFMGQRPTNYGYTF; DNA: TGTGCCAGCAGCTTCATGGGACAGCGGCCTACTAACTATGGCTACACCTTC
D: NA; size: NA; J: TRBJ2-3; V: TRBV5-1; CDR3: CASSFRGQRQADTQYF; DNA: TGCGCCAGCAGCTTCCGCGGGCAGCGCCAGGCAGATACGCAGTATTTT
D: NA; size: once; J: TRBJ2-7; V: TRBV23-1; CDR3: CASSQSLRVHEQYF; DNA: TGCGCCAGCAGTCAATCCCTCAGGGTCCACGAGCAGTACTTC
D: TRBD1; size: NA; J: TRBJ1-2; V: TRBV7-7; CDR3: CASREVGRGTQGYGYTF; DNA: TGTGCCAGCAGAGAGGTGGGCAGGGGGACTCAGGGCTATGGCTACACCTTC
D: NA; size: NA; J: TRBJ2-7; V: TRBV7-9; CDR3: CASSAQGGMGYEQYF; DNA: TGTGCCAGCAGCGCGCAAGGCGGGATGGGCTACGAGCAGTACTTC
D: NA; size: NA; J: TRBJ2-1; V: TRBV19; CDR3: CASSIDPGEYHNEQFF; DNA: TGTGCCAGTAGTATAGATCCCGGGGAGTATCACAATGAGCAGTTCTTC
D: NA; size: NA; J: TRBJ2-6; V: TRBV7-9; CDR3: CASSLTGGRSGANVLTF; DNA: TGTGCCAGCAGCTTAACTGGCGGCCGCTCTGGGGCCAACGTCCTGACTTTC
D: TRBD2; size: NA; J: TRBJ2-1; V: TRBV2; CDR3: CASTTSPLNEQFF; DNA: TGTGCCAGCACGACTAGCCCCCTCAATGAGCAGTTCTTC
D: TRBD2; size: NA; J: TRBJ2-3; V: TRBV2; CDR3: CASTKAVSGRDTDTQYF; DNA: TGTGCCAGCACTAAGGCCGTTAGCGGGAGGGACACAGATACGCAGTATTTT
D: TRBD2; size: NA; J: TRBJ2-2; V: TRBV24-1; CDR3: CATSDRLAGGNTGELFF; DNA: TGTGCCACCAGTGACCGACTAGCGGGGGGGAACACCGGGGAGCTGTTTTTT
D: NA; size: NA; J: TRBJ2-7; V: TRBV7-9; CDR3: CASRFSSYEQYF; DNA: TGTGCCAGCAGATTTAGCTCCTACGAGCAGTACTTC
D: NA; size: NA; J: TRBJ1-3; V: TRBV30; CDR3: CAWSVLGGQGNTIYF; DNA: TGTGCCTGGAGTGTATTGGGCGGGCAGGGAAACACCATATATTTT
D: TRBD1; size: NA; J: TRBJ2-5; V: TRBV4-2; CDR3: CASSQQTGGETQYF; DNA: TGTGCCAGCAGCCAACAGACAGGGGGCGAGACCCAGTACTTC